This T cell receptor beta chain comes out of a study of T-cell memory formation after mild COVID-19 (dated by TCRdb to the early 2020s). Describing the broader study: TCR sequence clusters from the two donors were found to be largely donor specific. The cohort was made up of two young adult volunteers, one female and one male, who were previously healthy. In a couple of donors, T-cell clones that expanded and contracted after mild COVID-19 were tracked by sequencing TCRalpha and TCRbeta repertoires over time. Paper-wide results and their limitations: Contracting CD4+ clones were located mainly in the CM and EM memory subsets, whereas CD8+ clones were found to be enriched in EMRA. Clones that contracted from day 15 to 85 showed balanced CD4/CD8 phenotypes, whereas a second wave of clones that expanded from day 15 to 37 leaned towards CD4+. The detection of some responding clones in pre-infection memory suggests that pre-existing cross-reactive memory T cells joined the SARS-CoV-2 response. The study included only two mild cases, and larger cohorts that include severe cases with pre-infection samples were judged to be necessary. Whether the second-wave clones peaking on day 37 were SARS-CoV-2 specific was not confirmed.

V is clipped by 3 bases and J by 4 bases, and the sequence between their germline boundaries is 10 bases long. From its cysteine to its phenylalanine, the CDR3 spans 13 amino acids. Solely the CDR3 DNA is kept, with 39 bases framed from the first base. From the germline V gene (reference sequence), CDR1 is DFQATT and CDR2 is SNEGSKA. Ficoll-Paque density gradient centrifugation was the method used to isolate PBMCs. This clonotype occurred a few times. The clone's antigen remains unknown. No base qualities exist here, and no much larger clone lies one base off it. The data were produced on an Illumina NovaSeq 6000. cDNA libraries for TCRalpha and TCRbeta were prepared by 5'RACE using constant-segment primers, with sample barcodes and unique molecular identifiers added. RNA was extracted from every sample with Trizol reagent. Library amplification was performed in two PCR steps, and a second sample barcode and Illumina TruSeq adapters were introduced in the second step. Libraries were sequenced on an Illumina NovaSeq with 2 x 150 bp paired-end reads. Concerning the study's data processing: Reads were demultiplexed and collapsed into UMI-guided consensus sequences with migec v1.2.7. Using mixcr v2.1.11, UMI consensuses were aligned to TRA and TRB V and J templates and then assembled into clonotypes. Clonotypes were classified as expanded or contracted when called significant by both edgeR and NoisET, with noise models trained on biological replicates. For edgeR calls, a false discovery rate-adjusted p below 0.01 and a log2 fold-change threshold of 1 were applied. As an exploratory analysis of dynamics, PCA with hierarchical clustering was applied to max-normalized trajectories of the 1000 most abundant clonotypes. Each responding clone was given a CD4 or CD8 phenotype based on the CD4+ and CD8+ repertoires, which had been sequenced separately. TCRdb reran the public reads through fastp at Q25 and MiXCR, keeping productive beta chains. CDR3 protein sequences are deduplicated, and each keeps its most common genes and DNA. TCRdb's processing, not the authors', yielded these V and J calls. This sample is represented by about 360,000 distinct CDR3 sequences; around an eighth of them were singletons. The ten largest clones take up under 25% of the sample.

The sequence derives from a young man who had mild COVID-19 (a few samples of this study predate the infection). The sample titles of this study are shuffled in the database, so cell type and time point are left out; the donor was told from shared clones. This chain is built from TRBV20-1 and TRBJ1-5; the D region possibly corresponds to TRBD1 (6 bases align). The specimen sequenced was PBMCs or a T cell subset sorted from them (not recorded which). The DNA reads TGCAGTGCTAGCGACAGGTGGAATCAGCCCCAGCATTTT. Its amino acids are CSASDRWNQPQHF.